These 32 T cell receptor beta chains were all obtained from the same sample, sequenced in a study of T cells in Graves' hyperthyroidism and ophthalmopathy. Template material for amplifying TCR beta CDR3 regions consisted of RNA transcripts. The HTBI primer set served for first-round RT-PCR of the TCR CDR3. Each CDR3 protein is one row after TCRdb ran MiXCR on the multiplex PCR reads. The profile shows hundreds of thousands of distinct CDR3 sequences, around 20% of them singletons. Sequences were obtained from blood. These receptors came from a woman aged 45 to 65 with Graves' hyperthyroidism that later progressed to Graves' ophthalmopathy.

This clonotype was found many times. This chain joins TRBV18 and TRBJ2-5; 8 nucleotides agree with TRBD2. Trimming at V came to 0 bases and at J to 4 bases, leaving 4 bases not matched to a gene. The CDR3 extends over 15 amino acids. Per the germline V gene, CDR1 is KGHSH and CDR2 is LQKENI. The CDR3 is CASSPPAGGAETQYF. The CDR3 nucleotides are TGTGCCAGCTCACCACCGGCGGGGGGAGCAGAGACCCAGTACTTC.

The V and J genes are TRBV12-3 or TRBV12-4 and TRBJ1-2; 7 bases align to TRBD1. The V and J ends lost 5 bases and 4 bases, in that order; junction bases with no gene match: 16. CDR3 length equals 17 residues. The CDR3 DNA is TGTGCCAGCAGTCGCCAAGTAGAGACAGGGTCGGGCTATGGCTACACCTTC. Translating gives CASSRQVETGSGYGYTF.

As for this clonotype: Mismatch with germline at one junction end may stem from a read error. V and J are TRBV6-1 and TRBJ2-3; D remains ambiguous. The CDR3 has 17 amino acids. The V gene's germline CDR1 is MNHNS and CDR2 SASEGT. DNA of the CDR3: TGTGCCAGCAGTGAAGCGGCGGTAAGGACCTTCGCAGATACGCAGTGTTTT. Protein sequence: CASSEAAVRTFADTQCF.

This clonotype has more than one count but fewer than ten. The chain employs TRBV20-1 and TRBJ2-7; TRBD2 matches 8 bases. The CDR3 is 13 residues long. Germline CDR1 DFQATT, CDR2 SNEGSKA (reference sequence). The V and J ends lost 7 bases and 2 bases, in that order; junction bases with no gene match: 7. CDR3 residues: CSVRAGDAYEQYF. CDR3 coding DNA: TGCAGTGTGAGAGCGGGGGACGCCTACGAGCAGTACTTC.

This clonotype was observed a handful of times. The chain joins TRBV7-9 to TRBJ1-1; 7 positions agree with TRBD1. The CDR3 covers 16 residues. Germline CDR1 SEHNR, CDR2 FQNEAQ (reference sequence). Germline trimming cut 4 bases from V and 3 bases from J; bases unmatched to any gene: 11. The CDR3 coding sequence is TGTGCCAGCAGCTATCACCCCGGACAGGTTGACACTGAAGCTTTCTTT. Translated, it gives CASSYHPGQVDTEAFF. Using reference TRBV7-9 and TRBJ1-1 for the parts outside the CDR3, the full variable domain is DTGVSQNPRHKITKRGQNVTFRCDPISEHNRLYWYRQTLGQGPEFLTYFQNEAQLEKSRLLSDRFSAERPKGSFSTLEIQRTEQGDSAMYLCASSYHPGQVDTEAFFGQGTRLTVV.

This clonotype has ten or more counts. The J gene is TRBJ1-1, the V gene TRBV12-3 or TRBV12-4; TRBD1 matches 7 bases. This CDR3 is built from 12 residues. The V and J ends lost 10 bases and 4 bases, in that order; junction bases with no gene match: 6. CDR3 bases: TGTGCCACCACAGGGGAAAGCACTGAAGCTTTCTTT. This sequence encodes CATTGESTEAFF.

The CDR3 nucleotides are TGTGCCAGCAGTTTAGTGGTAGCGGGGGACCAAGAGACCCAGTACTTC. Translated: CASSLVVAGDQETQYF. The V call is TRBV12-3 or TRBV12-4, the J call TRBJ2-5, with 9 bases lining up with TRBD2. The V and J ends lost 1 base and 0 bases, in that order; junction bases with no gene match: 3. This CDR3 region has 16 residues.

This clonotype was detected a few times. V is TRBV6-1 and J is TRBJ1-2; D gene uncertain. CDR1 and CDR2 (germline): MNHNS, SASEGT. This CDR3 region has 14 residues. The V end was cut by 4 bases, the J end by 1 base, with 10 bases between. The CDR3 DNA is TGTGCCAGCAGTGGGTACAGCTATAACTATGGCTACACCTTC. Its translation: CASSGYSYNYGYTF.

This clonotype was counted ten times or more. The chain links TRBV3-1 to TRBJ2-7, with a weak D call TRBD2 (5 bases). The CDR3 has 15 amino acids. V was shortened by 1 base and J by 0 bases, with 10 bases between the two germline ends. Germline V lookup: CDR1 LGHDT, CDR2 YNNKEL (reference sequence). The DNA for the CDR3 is TGTGCCAGCAGCCAAGCCACGGACTTCTCCTACGAGCAGTACTTC. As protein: CASSQATDFSYEQYF.

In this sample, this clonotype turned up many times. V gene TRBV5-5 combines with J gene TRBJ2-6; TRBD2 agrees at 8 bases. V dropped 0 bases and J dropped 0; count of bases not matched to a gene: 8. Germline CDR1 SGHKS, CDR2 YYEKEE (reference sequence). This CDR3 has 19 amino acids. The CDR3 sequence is CASSLAGSGARSGANVLTF. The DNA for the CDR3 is TGTGCCAGCAGCTTGGCCGGTAGCGGGGCCCGCTCTGGGGCCAACGTCCTGACTTTC.

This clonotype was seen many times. The DNA of the CDR3 is TGTGCCAGCAGCTTAGAGGCGACTAGTCCACTGAGCACAGATACGCAGTATTTT. Amino acids: CASSLEATSPLSTDTQYF. The rearrangement joins TRBV13 to TRBJ2-3; TRBD2 might be the D (6 bases). This CDR3 has 18 residues. V was clipped by 1 base and J by 0 bases, with 17 bases between them. Germline V gives CDR1 PRHDT, CDR2 FYEKMQ (reference sequence).

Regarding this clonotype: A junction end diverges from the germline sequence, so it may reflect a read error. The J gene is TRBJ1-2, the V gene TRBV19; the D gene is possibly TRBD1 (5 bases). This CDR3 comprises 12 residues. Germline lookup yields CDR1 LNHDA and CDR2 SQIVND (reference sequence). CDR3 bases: TGTGCCAGCCAGACAGCTAACTATGGCCACACCTTC. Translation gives CASQTANYGHTF.

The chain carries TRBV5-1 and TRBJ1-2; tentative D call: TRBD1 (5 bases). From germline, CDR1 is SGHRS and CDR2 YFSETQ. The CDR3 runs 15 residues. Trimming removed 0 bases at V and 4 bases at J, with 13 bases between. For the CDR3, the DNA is TGCGCCAGCAGCTTGGATCAGGGTGGGGCCTATGGCTACACCTTC. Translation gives CASSLDQGGAYGYTF.

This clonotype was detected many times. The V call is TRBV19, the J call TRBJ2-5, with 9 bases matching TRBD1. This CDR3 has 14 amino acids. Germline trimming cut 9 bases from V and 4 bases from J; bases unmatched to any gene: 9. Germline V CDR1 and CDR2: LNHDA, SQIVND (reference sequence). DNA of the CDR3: TGTGCCAGCCGCTCGGACAGGGGTGGAGAGACCCAGTACTTC. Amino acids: CASRSDRGGETQYF.

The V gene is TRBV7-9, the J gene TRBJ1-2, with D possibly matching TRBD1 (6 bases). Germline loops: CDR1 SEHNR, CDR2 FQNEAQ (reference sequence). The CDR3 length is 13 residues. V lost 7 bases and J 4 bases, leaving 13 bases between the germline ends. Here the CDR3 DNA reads TGTGCCAGCAACCGACAGGAGATCTATGGCTACACCTTC. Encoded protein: CASNRQEIYGYTF.

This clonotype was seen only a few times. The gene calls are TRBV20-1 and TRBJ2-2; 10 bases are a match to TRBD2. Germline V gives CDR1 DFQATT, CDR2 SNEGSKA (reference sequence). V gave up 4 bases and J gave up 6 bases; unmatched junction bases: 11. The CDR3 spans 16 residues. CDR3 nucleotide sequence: TGCAGTGCTATCCCCGAAGGAGCGGGGGGGTCCGGGGAGCTGTTTTTT. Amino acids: CSAIPEGAGGSGELFF.

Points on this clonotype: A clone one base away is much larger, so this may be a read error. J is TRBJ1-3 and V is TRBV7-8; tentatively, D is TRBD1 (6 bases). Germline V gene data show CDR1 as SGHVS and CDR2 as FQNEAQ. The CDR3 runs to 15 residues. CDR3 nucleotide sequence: TGTGCCAGCAGCTTAGGGACAGTCTCTGGAAAGACCATATATTTT. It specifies CASSLGTVSGKTIYF.

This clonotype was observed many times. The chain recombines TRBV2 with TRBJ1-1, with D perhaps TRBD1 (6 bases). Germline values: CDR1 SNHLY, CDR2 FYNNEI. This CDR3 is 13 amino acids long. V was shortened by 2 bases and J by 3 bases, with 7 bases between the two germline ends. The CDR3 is CASSEQGYTEAFF. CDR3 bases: TGTGCCAGCAGTGAACAGGGGTACACTGAAGCTTTCTTT.

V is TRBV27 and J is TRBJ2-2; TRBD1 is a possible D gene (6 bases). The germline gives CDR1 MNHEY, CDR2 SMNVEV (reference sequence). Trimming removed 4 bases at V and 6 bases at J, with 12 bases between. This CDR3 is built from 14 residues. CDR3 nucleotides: TGTGCCAGCAGTTCGGACAGTATTCCCGGGGAGCTGTTTTTT. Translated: CASSSDSIPGELFF.

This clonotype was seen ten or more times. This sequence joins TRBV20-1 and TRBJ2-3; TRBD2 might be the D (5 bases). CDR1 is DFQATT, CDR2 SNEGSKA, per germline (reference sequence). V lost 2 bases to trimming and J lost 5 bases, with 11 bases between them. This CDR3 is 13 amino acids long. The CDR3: CSARKLGGDTQYF. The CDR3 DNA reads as TGCAGTGCTAGAAAGCTCGGAGGAGATACGCAGTATTTT.

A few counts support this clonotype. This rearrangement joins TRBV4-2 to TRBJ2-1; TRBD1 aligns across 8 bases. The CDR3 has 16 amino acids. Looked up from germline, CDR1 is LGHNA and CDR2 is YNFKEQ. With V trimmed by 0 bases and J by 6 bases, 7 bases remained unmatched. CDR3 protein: CASSQDPGQVFNEQFF. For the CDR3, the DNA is TGTGCCAGCAGCCAAGATCCGGGACAGGTTTTCAATGAGCAGTTCTTC.

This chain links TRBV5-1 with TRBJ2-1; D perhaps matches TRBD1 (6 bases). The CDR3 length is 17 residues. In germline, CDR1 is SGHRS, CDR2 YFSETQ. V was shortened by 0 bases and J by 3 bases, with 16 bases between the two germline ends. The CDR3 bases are TGCGCCAGCAGCTTGGAGCTCTCAGGGGCGCTCTACAATGAGCAGTTCTTC. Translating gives CASSLELSGALYNEQFF.

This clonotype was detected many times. The CDR3 loop is CASSTGMGNQPQHF. In nucleotides, the CDR3 is TGTGCCAGCAGCACAGGGATGGGCAATCAGCCCCAGCATTTT. This chain joins TRBV12-3 or TRBV12-4 and TRBJ1-5; a weak D match, TRBD1 (6 bases). The CDR3 runs 14 residues. Trimming took 6 bases from V and 2 from J, leaving 11 bases between them.

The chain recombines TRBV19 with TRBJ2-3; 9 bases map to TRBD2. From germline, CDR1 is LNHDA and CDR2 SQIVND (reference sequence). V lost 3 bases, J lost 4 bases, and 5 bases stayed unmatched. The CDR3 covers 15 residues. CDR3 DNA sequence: TGTGCCAGTAGTATTCCTAGCGGGGACCCAGATACGCAGTATTTT. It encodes CASSIPSGDPDTQYF.

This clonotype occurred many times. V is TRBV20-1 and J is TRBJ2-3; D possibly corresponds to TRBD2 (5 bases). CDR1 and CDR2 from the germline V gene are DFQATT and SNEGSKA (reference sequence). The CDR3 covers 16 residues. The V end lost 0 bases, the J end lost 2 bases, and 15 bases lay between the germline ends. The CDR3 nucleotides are TGCAGTGCTAGAGATTGGCTAGCTGAGGACACAGATACGCAGTATTTT. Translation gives CSARDWLAEDTDTQYF.

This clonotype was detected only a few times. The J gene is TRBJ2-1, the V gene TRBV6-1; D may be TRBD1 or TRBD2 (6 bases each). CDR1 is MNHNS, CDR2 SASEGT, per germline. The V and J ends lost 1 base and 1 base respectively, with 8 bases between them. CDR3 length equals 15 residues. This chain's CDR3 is CASSEGGTSYNEQFF. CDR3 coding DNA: TGTGCCAGCAGTGAAGGCGGGACATCCTACAATGAGCAGTTCTTC.

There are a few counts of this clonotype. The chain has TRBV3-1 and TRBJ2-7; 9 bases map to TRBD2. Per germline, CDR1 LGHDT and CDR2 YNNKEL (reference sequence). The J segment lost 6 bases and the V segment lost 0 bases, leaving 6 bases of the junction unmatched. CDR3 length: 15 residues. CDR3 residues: CASSQEIAGVGEQYF. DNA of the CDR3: TGTGCCAGCAGCCAAGAAATAGCGGGGGTGGGCGAGCAGTACTTC.

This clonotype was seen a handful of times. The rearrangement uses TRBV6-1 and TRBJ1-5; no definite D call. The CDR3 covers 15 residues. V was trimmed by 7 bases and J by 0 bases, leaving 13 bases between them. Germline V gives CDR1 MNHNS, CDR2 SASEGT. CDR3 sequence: CASTLGPYSNQPQHF. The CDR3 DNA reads TGTGCCAGCACCCTTGGACCCTATAGCAATCAGCCCCAGCATTTT.

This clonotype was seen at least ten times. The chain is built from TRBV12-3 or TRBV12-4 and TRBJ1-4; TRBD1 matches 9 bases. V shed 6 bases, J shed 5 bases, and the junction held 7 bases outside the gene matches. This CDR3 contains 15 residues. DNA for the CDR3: TGTGCCAGCAGACCTCCGGGACAGGGCAATGAAAAACTGTTTTTT. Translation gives CASRPPGQGNEKLFF.

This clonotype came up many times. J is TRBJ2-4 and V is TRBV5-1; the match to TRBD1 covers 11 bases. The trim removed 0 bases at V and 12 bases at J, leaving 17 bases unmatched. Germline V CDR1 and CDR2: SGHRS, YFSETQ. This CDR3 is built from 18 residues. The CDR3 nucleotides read TGCGCCAGCAGCTTGGACCCAACCGGGACAGGGGGTCTTGGTAATCAGTACTTC. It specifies CASSLDPTGTGGLGNQYF. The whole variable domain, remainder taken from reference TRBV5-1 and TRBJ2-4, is KAGVTQTPRYLIKTRGQQVTLSCSPISGHRSVSWYQQTPGQGLQFLFEYFSETQRNKGNFPGRFSGRQFSNSRSEMNVSTLELGDSALYLCASSLDPTGTGGLGNQYFGAGTRLSVL.

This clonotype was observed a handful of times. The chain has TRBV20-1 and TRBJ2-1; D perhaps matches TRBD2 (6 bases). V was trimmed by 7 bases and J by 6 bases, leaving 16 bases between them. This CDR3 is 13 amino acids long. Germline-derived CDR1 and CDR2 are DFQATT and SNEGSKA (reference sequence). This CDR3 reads CSVRTITANEQFF. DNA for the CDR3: TGCAGTGTCCGGACTATTACTGCCAATGAGCAGTTCTTC.

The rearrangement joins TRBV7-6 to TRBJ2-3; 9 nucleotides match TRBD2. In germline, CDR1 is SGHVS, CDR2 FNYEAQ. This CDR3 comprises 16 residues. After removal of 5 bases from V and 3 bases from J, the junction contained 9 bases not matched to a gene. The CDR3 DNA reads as TGTGCCAGCAGCCAGCCGACTAGCGGCGAGACAGATACGCAGTATTTT. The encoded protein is CASSQPTSGETDTQYF.